This is a list of T cell receptor beta chains from one sample in a study of OX40 agonist ivuxolimab in advanced cancers. Produced via immunoSEQ multiplex PCR; TCRdb's table is partial and in-frame only. The sample contains roughly 20,000 clones, 65% to 90% of which appear only once. Sequenced here: CD4+ or CD8+ T cells sorted from blood, sampled in a trial of the OX40 agonist ivuxolimab. The receptors come from an adult with an advanced solid tumor such as melanoma, head and neck, liver or kidney cancer. CDR3s include the opening cysteine and the closing phenylalanine or tryptophan. A D gene is named only where the DNA matches it firmly. Size is stated for part of the rows, as once, few or many counts, or as a class when the clone is expanded.

size	V	J	D	CDR3	DNA
few	TRBV5-5	TRBJ2-7	TRBD2	CASSRRSPGLAGGEQYF	TGTGCCAGCAGCAGGCGATCACCGGGACTAGCGGGCGGCGAGCAGTACTTC
-	TRBV7-9	TRBJ2-7	-	CASRFEQGGPYEQYF	TGTGCCAGCAGATTCGAACAGGGAGGGCCCTACGAGCAGTACTTC
-	TRBV18	TRBJ1-5	-	CASSPAQGYNQPQHF	TGTGCCAGCTCACCGGCCCAGGGATACAATCAGCCCCAGCATTTT
-	TRBV27	TRBJ2-3	-	CASSLSSSTDTQYF	TGTGCCAGCAGTTTATCTTCTAGCACAGATACGCAGTATTTT
-	TRBV6-6	TRBJ2-5	-	CASSTGDTQYF	TGTGCCAGCAGTACTGGGGATACCCAGTACTTC
-	TRBV28	TRBJ1-2	TRBD1	CASSLDRGDYGYTF	TGTGCCAGCAGTTTAGACAGGGGGGACTATGGCTACACCTTC
-	TRBV6-5	TRBJ2-7	-	CASSRGPSYEQYF	TGTGCCAGCAGTCGAGGGCCTTCCTACGAGCAGTACTTC
-	TRBV2	TRBJ1-5	TRBD1	CASRKTGFGSEPQHF	TGTGCCAGCAGGAAGACAGGGTTCGGCTCTGAACCCCAGCATTTT
-	TRBV4-3	TRBJ1-3	-	CASSHPGPGNTIYF	TGCGCCAGCAGCCACCCGGGACCTGGAAACACCATATATTTT
-	TRBV9	TRBJ1-2	-	CASSPRAQDRYGYTF	TGTGCCAGCAGCCCGCGGGCCCAGGACCGATATGGCTACACCTTC
-	TRBV30	TRBJ1-2	-	CAWTLNNGYTF	TGTGCCTGGACACTAAACAATGGCTACACCTTC
-	TRBV5-4	TRBJ2-2	-	CASSRGGENTGELFF	TGTGCCAGCAGCAGGGGGGGCGAGAACACCGGGGAGCTGTTTTTT
-	TRBV7-3	TRBJ2-3	-	CASSTSGPDTQYF	TGTGCCAGCAGCACGTCAGGTCCAGATACGCAGTATTTT
-	TRBV19	TRBJ2-1	TRBD1	CASCPDRVNGDEQFF	TGTGCCAGTTGCCCGGACAGGGTAAACGGGGATGAGCAGTTCTTC
-	TRBV6-6	TRBJ2-2	-	CATNGGTENTGELFF	TGTGCCACAAACGGCGGGACAGAGAACACCGGGGAGCTGTTTTTT
-	TRBV5-4	TRBJ2-3	TRBD2	CASSFPSGRATDTQYF	TGTGCCAGCAGCTTTCCTAGTGGGAGGGCCACAGATACGCAGTATTTT
-	TRBV6-5	TRBJ2-3	TRBD2	CASSEGPAGYTQYF	TGTGCCAGCAGTGAAGGGCCAGCGGGGTATACGCAGTATTTT
-	TRBV6-6	TRBJ2-6	-	CATHAGQGSGANVLTF	TGTGCCACCCACGCTGGGCAGGGATCGGGGGCCAACGTCCTGACTTTC
few	TRBV6-5	TRBJ2-7	-	CASSYPGMASYEQYF	TGTGCCAGCAGTTACCCAGGGATGGCGTCCTACGAGCAGTACTTC
-	TRBV7-3	TRBJ2-2	-	CASSPTGSANTGELFF	TGTGCCAGCAGCCCCACCGGGTCGGCGAACACCGGGGAGCTGTTTTTT
-	TRBV7-2	TRBJ2-1	TRBD2	CASSVGLAGGNVREQFF	TGTGCCAGCAGCGTAGGACTAGCGGGAGGGAATGTGCGTGAGCAGTTCTTC
-	TRBV7-2	TRBJ2-7	-	CASSLAEGPSYEQYF	TGTGCCAGCAGCTTAGCGGAGGGGCCCTCCTACGAGCAGTACTTC
-	TRBV28	TRBJ2-3	-	CASSGGPRTQYF	TGTGCCAGCTCCGGGGGCCCGCGTACGCAGTATTTT
-	TRBV5-4	TRBJ2-7	TRBD1	CASSFDRAGYEQYF	TGTGCCAGCAGCTTTGACAGGGCGGGCTACGAGCAGTACTTC
-	TRBV18	TRBJ2-7	TRBD1	CASSTRQGSNEQYF	TGTGCCAGCTCAACTCGACAGGGGAGCAACGAGCAGTACTTC
few	TRBV10-3	TRBJ2-7	TRBD2	CAISDPGTSGRGAYEQYF	TGTGCCATCAGTGACCCTGGGACTAGCGGGAGAGGGGCCTACGAGCAGTACTTC
few	TRBV10-2	TRBJ2-7	-	CASSEQSHYEQYF	TGCGCCAGCAGTGAGCAGTCGCACTACGAGCAGTACTTC
-	TRBV28	TRBJ2-7	TRBD1	CASRQGYYEQYF	TGTGCCAGCCGACAGGGGTACTACGAGCAGTACTTC
-	TRBV7-2	TRBJ2-5	-	CASSSRDGETQYF	TGTGCCAGCAGCTCCCGGGACGGGGAGACCCAGTACTTC
-	TRBV5-4	TRBJ1-4	-	CASSLGATNEKLFF	TGTGCCAGCAGCTTGGGTGCAACTAATGAAAAACTGTTTTTT
-	TRBV6-6	TRBJ2-1	TRBD2	CASSYSSSGRLGEQFF	TGTGCCAGCAGTTACTCTTCCAGCGGGAGGTTAGGTGAGCAGTTCTTC
-	TRBV28	TRBJ1-2	-	CASSLANYGYTF	TGTGCCAGCAGCCTGGCCAACTATGGCTACACCTTC
-	TRBV25-1	TRBJ2-1	-	CASRGGTGSSYNEQFF	TGTGCCAGCAGGGGGGGGACAGGTAGCTCCTACAATGAGCAGTTCTTC
few	TRBV7-2	TRBJ2-7	TRBD1	CASSVRQGAREQYF	TGTGCCAGCAGCGTCCGACAGGGGGCGCGGGAGCAGTACTTC
-	TRBV7-2	TRBJ2-7	-	CASSAATGVQYEQYF	TGTGCCAGCAGCGCAGCCACCGGGGTCCAGTACGAGCAGTACTTC
-	TRBV11-2	TRBJ2-6	-	CASSLIRTPTGGANVLTF	TGTGCCAGCAGCTTAATTAGGACCCCAACGGGAGGGGCCAACGTCCTGACTTTC
once	TRBV4-3	TRBJ2-7	-	CASSQDPLGSISYEQYF	TGCGCCAGCAGCCAGGACCCCCTAGGGTCCATCTCCTACGAGCAGTACTTC
-	TRBV30	TRBJ1-2	TRBD1	CAGRGTVYGYTF	TGTGCCGGCCGGGGGACAGTATATGGCTACACCTTC
-	TRBV6-5	TRBJ2-1	TRBD1	CASTPIDRENEQFF	TGTGCCAGCACCCCTATCGACAGGGAAAATGAGCAGTTCTTC
-	TRBV6-5	TRBJ2-4	-	CASSRDGDQKNIQYF	TGTGCCAGCAGCCGAGATGGGGACCAAAAAAACATTCAGTACTTC
-	TRBV28	TRBJ2-2	-	CASTRGGGPSGELFF	TGTGCCAGCACCAGGGGAGGGGGGCCGTCCGGGGAGCTGTTTTTT
-	TRBV7-2	TRBJ2-3	-	CASSPSGLYTDTQYF	TGTGCCAGCAGCCCGTCGGGGCTCTACACAGATACGCAGTATTTT
-	TRBV7-9	TRBJ2-7	TRBD2	CASSSETRGAGFEQYF	TGTGCCAGCAGCTCAGAAACGCGGGGGGCCGGCTTCGAGCAGTACTTC
-	TRBV7-9	TRBJ1-4	-	CASSKEGAEKLFF	TGTGCCAGCAGCAAAGAGGGCGCGGAAAAACTGTTTTTT
-	TRBV18	TRBJ1-4	-	CASSLDTGKMTEKLFF	TGTGCCAGCTCACTCGATACAGGGAAGATGACTGAAAAACTGTTTTTT
-	TRBV5-6	TRBJ2-3	TRBD2	CASSLLTGGSTDTQYF	TGTGCCAGCAGCTTGTTGACGGGGGGAAGCACAGATACGCAGTATTTT
-	TRBV10-3	TRBJ2-1	TRBD2	CAISRLAGGSSYNEQFF	TGTGCCATCAGCAGACTAGCGGGAGGGAGCTCCTACAATGAGCAGTTCTTC
few	TRBV18	TRBJ1-1	-	CASSPGRMNTEAFF	TGTGCCAGCTCACCGGGACGGATGAACACTGAAGCTTTCTTT
-	TRBV11-3	TRBJ1-1	-	CASSPTGNTEAFF	TGTGCCAGCAGCCCGACAGGGAACACTGAAGCTTTCTTT
-	TRBV27	TRBJ2-3	-	CASPDRYTDTQYF	TGTGCCAGTCCCGACAGATACACAGATACGCAGTATTTT
-	TRBV19	TRBJ2-7	TRBD1	CASGWTGQVEQYF	TGTGCCAGTGGTTGGACAGGGCAGGTCGAGCAGTACTTC
-	TRBV28	TRBJ2-3	-	CASYRYTDTQYF	TGTGCCTCCTACAGGTACACAGATACGCAGTATTTC
-	TRBV10-1	TRBJ1-1	-	CASQRGARTEAFF	TGCGCCAGCCAACGGGGGGCGAGGACTGAAGCTTTCTTT
-	TRBV28	TRBJ2-1	TRBD2	CASNGAGDYNEQFF	TGTGCCAGCAACGGAGCGGGGGACTACAATGAGCAGTTCTTC
-	TRBV6-5	TRBJ2-7	-	CASSYQGRYEQYF	TGTGCCAGCAGTTATCAGGGGCGCTACGAGCAGTACTTC
-	TRBV28	TRBJ1-1	-	CASSLLGERYTEAFF	TGTGCCAGCAGTTTATTGGGGGAGAGGTACACTGAAGCTTTCTTT
-	TRBV19	TRBJ2-5	-	CASSIEETQYF	TGTGCCAGTAGTATTGAAGAGACCCAGTACTTC